This is a list of T cell receptor beta chains from one sample in a study of blood T cell repertoires in COVID-19. Generated by immunoSEQ multiplex PCR, the TCRdb table keeps only in-frame clones and is missing some. The table lists roughly 220,000 clones, approximately 78% of them singletons. The sample was peripheral blood. The receptors come from an elderly woman with COVID-19, enrolled during active disease. The CDR3 runs from the conserved cysteine through the conserved F or W. The order of the fields is V gene, clone size, J gene, D gene, CDR3 DNA, CDR3 protein. The D gene is left open where the match is weak. Expanded clones are given a class, and other clones once, few, many or no size at all.

TRBV4-2	.	TRBJ1-1	.	TGTGCCAGCAGCCAAGAAGAAGGGGCTGTGGAAGGAGCTTTCTTT	CASSQEEGAVEGAFF
TRBV3-1/TRBV3-2	.	TRBJ1-5	.	TGTGCCAGCAGCCAGTATTCAGGGCTTAGTCAGCCCCAGCATTTT	CASSQYSGLSQPQHF
TRBV6-6	.	TRBJ1-2	.	TGTGCCAGCAGTTTGAACACCTTCTATGGCTACACCTTC	CASSLNTFYGYTF
TRBV27	once	TRBJ1-6	TRBD1	TGTGCCAGCAGTTTATTGGGGGGTCGGGACAGGAAACCTCCCCTCCACTTT	CASSLLGGRDRKPPLHF
TRBV30	.	TRBJ2-1	.	TGTGCCTGGAGTGGGGCCCATGAGCAGTTCTTC	CAWSGAHEQFF
TRBV5-1	.	TRBJ1-3	.	TGCGCCAGCAGCCAGGGACACCGCCTCTCTGGAAACACCATATATTTT	CASSQGHRLSGNTIYF
TRBV9	.	TRBJ2-3	.	TGTGCCAGCAGCGTAGGAGAGGGAAGGGGGACAGATACGCAGTATTTT	CASSVGEGRGTDTQYF
TRBV9	.	TRBJ1-2	.	TGTGCCAGCAGCGCCGAAAGGGGCGGCGATTCTTCTGGCTACACCTTC	CASSAERGGDSSGYTF
TRBV5-4	.	TRBJ1-2	TRBD1	TGTGCCAGCAGCGCGGGACAGGGACGCACCTTC	CASSAGQGRTF
TRBV19	once	TRBJ1-3	.	TGTGCCAGTAGAACTACAGGCTTCTCTGGAAACACCATATATTTT	CASRTTGFSGNTIYF
TRBV9	.	TRBJ2-2	TRBD2	TGTGCCAGCAGCGTAATCTCTAGCGGGAGCCACACCGGGGAGCTGTTTTTT	CASSVISSGSHTGELFF
TRBV6-6	.	TRBJ2-6	TRBD1	TGTGCCAGCAGTCGAAACCGGGACAGCTTGTTCCCTGGGGCCAACGTCCTGACTTTC	CASSRNRDSLFPGANVLTF
TRBV7-2	.	TRBJ1-2	.	TGTGCCAGCAGCTCCAGGCAGGGATTCAACTATGGCTACACCTTC	CASSSRQGFNYGYTF
TRBV5-1	.	TRBJ1-1	.	TGCGCCAGCAGCTTGGAACGGGGTCACACTGAAGCTTTCTTT	CASSLERGHTEAFF
TRBV5-1	.	TRBJ1-2	.	TGCGCCAGCAGCTTCGGGACTCAGAAGTATGGCTACACCTTC	CASSFGTQKYGYTF
TRBV5-1	.	TRBJ2-4	.	TGCGCCAGCAGCCCGCAGGGATCCAAAAACATTCAGTACTTC	CASSPQGSKNIQYF
TRBV27	.	TRBJ2-1	.	TGTGCCAGCAGTTTCCGGGCGGGCACCTACAATGAGCAGTTCTTC	CASSFRAGTYNEQFF
TRBV7-2	once	TRBJ2-3	TRBD2	TGTGCCAGCATCGTCGGGGGGAGCACAGATACGCAGTATTTT	CASIVGGSTDTQYF
TRBV21-1	.	TRBJ1-6	.	TGTGCCAGCAGCAAAGACGGTGGGGAGAAGTTAACCTATTCACCCCTCCACTTT	CASSKDGGEKLTYSPLHF
TRBV5-8	.	TRBJ1-2	.	TGTGCCAGCAGCTTTCTTATGGGCTACACCTTC	CASSFLMGYTF
TRBV3-1/TRBV3-2	.	TRBJ2-2	TRBD2	TGTGCCAGCAGCCAACAGTTAAGACTAGCGGGAGGCCCTAACACCGGGGAGCTGTTTTTT	CASSQQLRLAGGPNTGELFF
TRBV6-5	once	TRBJ1-1	.	TGTGCCAGCAGTTCAGGCCCCACTGAAGCTTTCTTT	CASSSGPTEAFF
TRBV5-8	once	TRBJ2-1	TRBD2	TGTGCCAGCAGCTTGTTGGGGGAGGGCTACAATGAGCAGTTCTTC	CASSLLGEGYNEQFF
TRBV5-1	.	TRBJ2-2	.	TGCGCCAGCAGCTTGGCGGAGGCAGCGGGGAACACCGGGGAGCTGTTTTTT	CASSLAEAAGNTGELFF
TRBV7-2	.	TRBJ1-5	.	TGTGCCAGCAGCCCGGGAGGCGGTAGCAATCAGCCCCAGCATTTT	CASSPGGGSNQPQHF
TRBV29-1	.	TRBJ1-2	.	TGCAGCTCGGGGCACACGGGGTATGGCTACACCTTC	CSSGHTGYGYTF
TRBV18	few	TRBJ2-7	.	TGTGCCAGCTCGCAGGACAGTAACGAGCAGTACTTC	CASSQDSNEQYF
TRBV4-3	.	TRBJ2-7	TRBD2	TGCGCCAGCAGCCAAGCGGTTCGGCTAGCGGGAGTTTACGAGCAGTACTTC	CASSQAVRLAGVYEQYF
TRBV5-4	.	TRBJ2-3	.	TGTGCCAGCAGACGTGGGGGGACCGATACGCAGTATTTT	CASRRGGTDTQYF
TRBV7-8	.	TRBJ1-1	.	TGTGCCAGCAGCGGCAGGGGCATGAACACTGAAGCTTTCTTT	CASSGRGMNTEAFF
TRBV2	.	TRBJ2-5	TRBD2	TGCTCGGGAGGGCCAGAGACCCAGTACTTC	CSGGPETQYF
TRBV14	.	TRBJ1-3	.	TGTGCCAGCAGCCAAGAAAGAACTACTGGAAACACCATATATTTT	CASSQERTTGNTIYF
TRBV6-5	.	TRBJ1-4	.	TGTGCCAGCAGGGTGGGGCCTCGGAGAGAAAAACTGTTTTTT	CASRVGPRREKLFF
TRBV27	.	TRBJ2-7	.	TGTGCCAGCAGTGTCAGGGGCGGGAGCTCCTACGAGCAGTACTTC	CASSVRGGSSYEQYF
TRBV6-6	.	TRBJ1-1	.	TGTGCCAGCAGCCTAACAGCCCCTTTTGAAGCTTTCTTT	CASSLTAPFEAFF
TRBV15	.	TRBJ2-1	TRBD2	TGTGCCACCAGCGCGGGGGGCTCCTACAATGAGCAGTTCTTC	CATSAGGSYNEQFF
TRBV28	.	TRBJ1-5	TRBD1	TGTGCCAGCAGGCCGGGACAGGGAGGTCAGCCCCAGCATTTT	CASRPGQGGQPQHF
TRBV7-9	once	TRBJ1-2	.	TGTGCCAGCACCATACGGCCGGAGCATGGCTACACCTTC	CASTIRPEHGYTF
TRBV19	.	TRBJ2-1	TRBD1	TGTGCCAGTAGTAAGCAGGGGGCGCGGTACAATGAGCAGTTCTTC	CASSKQGARYNEQFF
TRBV9	.	TRBJ1-6	.	TGTGCCAGCAGCGTAGCCCAAAATTCACCCCTCCACTTT	CASSVAQNSPLHF
TRBV4-2	.	TRBJ2-7	TRBD2	TGTGCCAGCAGCCATCGGGAGGGAGGCCAATACGAGCAGTACTTC	CASSHREGGQYEQYF
TRBV6-2/TRBV6-3	.	TRBJ2-3	TRBD2	TGTGCCAGCAGTCATAGCGGGGGCCTCACAGATACGCAGTATTTT	CASSHSGGLTDTQYF
TRBV30	.	TRBJ2-3	TRBD2	TGTGCCTGGAGTACCGGGACTAGCGGGACAGATACGCAGTATTTT	CAWSTGTSGTDTQYF
TRBV19	.	TRBJ2-2	.	TGTGCCAGTAGTATTAGCAGGGCGGACACCGGGGAGCTGTTTTTT	CASSISRADTGELFF
TRBV20-1	.	TRBJ1-2	TRBD1	TGCAGTGCTAGTAGACAGGGAGGTGACTATGGCTACACCTTC	CSASRQGGDYGYTF
TRBV6-6	.	TRBJ1-4	TRBD1	TGTGCCAGCAGCCGCCAGGGACAGGGAAGCGAAAAACTGTTTTTT	CASSRQGQGSEKLFF
TRBV3-1/TRBV3-2	.	TRBJ1-3	.	TGTGCCAGCAGCCAAGACCCCAGAAACACCATATATTTT	CASSQDPRNTIYF
TRBV5-1	.	TRBJ2-2	TRBD1	TGCGCCAGCAGCTTGGACCCAGGGGGCACCGGGGAGCTGTTTTTT	CASSLDPGGTGELFF